Listed here is a single TCR beta chain. Its antigen remains unidentified. This sample was included in a study of PD-1 blockade in mismatch repair-deficient tumors. Overall study context: Patients had over ten mismatch repair-deficient cancer types and were previously treated and progressing. General study findings and limits: Rapid post-treatment expansion, then contraction, generally preceding radiologic response, marked tumor-resident clones.

Produced via immunoSEQ multiplex PCR; TCRdb's table is partial and in-frame only. The table has roughly 79,000 clones, 80% to 90% seen once; the top ten hold less than 6.5%. All patients were mismatch repair deficient, assessed by either PCR or immunohistochemistry. TCRs were sequenced from a few patients responding to pembrolizumab. This specimen was peripheral blood, taken 44 weeks after starting pembrolizumab. The TCR originated in an adult with mismatch repair-deficient cancer.

The CDR3 region is CASSQVSYEQYF. The DNA of the CDR3 is TGCGCCAGCAGCCAAGTGAGTTACGAGCAGTACTTC. The rearrangement joins TRBV4-1 to TRBJ2-7, with D unresolved. In germline, CDR1 is MGHRA, CDR2 YSYEKL. There are 12 residues in the CDR3. V lost 1 base to trimming and J lost 4 bases, with 5 bases between them.